The 26 T cell receptor beta chains below all came from one sample that was sequenced in a study of T cell repertoires in cytomegalovirus infection. TCRdb reanalysed the reads using MiXCR and keeps one entry per CDR3 protein. The sample holds around 770,000 distinct CDR3 sequences, almost 30% seen once. Their antigens remain unidentified. Sequencing used cultured CD8+ T cells from PBMCs, obtained from culture after CMV antigen stimulation. The source of these receptors is a human donor in good health (CMV status not recorded). Some clones in this sample may be carry-over from other donors' samples.

The table lists this clonotype with a few counts. The chain recombines TRBV6-2 or TRBV6-3 with TRBJ2-3, with D unclear. V was shortened by 2 bases and J by 3 bases, with 9 bases between the two germline ends. The CDR3 sequence is 14 residues long. Germline V CDR1 and CDR2: MNHEY, SVGEGT. CDR3 amino acids: CASSYPGWTDTQYF. The CDR3 DNA reads TGTGCCAGCAGTTACCCCGGGTGGACAGATACGCAGTATTTT.

This clonotype turned up a few times. This rearrangement joins TRBV27 to TRBJ1-6, with 7 bases fitting TRBD1. V lost 3 bases, J lost 9 bases, and 11 bases stayed unmatched. The CDR3 length is 16 residues. Germline V gene data show CDR1 as MNHEY and CDR2 as SMNVEV (reference sequence). CDR3 in amino acids: CASSFSSGTVASPLHF. CDR3 coding DNA: TGTGCCAGCAGTTTCTCCTCCGGGACAGTTGCTTCACCCCTCCACTTT.

The chain combines TRBV27 with TRBJ2-1; D might be TRBD1 or TRBD2, each matching 5 bases. Per the germline V gene, CDR1 is MNHEY and CDR2 is SMNVEV (reference sequence). The CDR3 is 15 residues long. Between the trimmed V and J ends, which lost 6 bases and 4 bases, there was a span of 16 bases. The CDR3 protein is CASSIRGDHYNEQFF. The CDR3 nucleotides are TGTGCCAGCAGCATTAGGGGAGATCATTACAATGAGCAGTTCTTC.

This clonotype turned up a few times. The chain combines TRBV7-9 with TRBJ2-5; TRBD1 is a possible D gene (5 bases). Germline V lookup: CDR1 SEHNR, CDR2 FQNEAQ (reference sequence). V dropped 4 bases and J dropped 4 bases, with 13 bases sitting between them. This CDR3 is 14 amino acids long. The CDR3: CASSSGQGPETQYF. The CDR3 nucleotides are TGTGCCAGCAGCTCCGGCCAGGGTCCAGAGACCCAGTACTTC.

This clonotype occurred a few times. The chain joins TRBV7-9 to TRBJ1-2; weak D call: TRBD1 (5 bases). Trimming took 5 bases from V and 4 from J, leaving 17 bases between them. The CDR3 spans 15 residues. Germline values: CDR1 SEHNR, CDR2 FQNEAQ (reference sequence). The CDR3 region has the DNA TGTGCCAGCAGCATTGACGGGGGGTTCAGCTATGGCTACACCTTC. This gives the protein CASSIDGGFSYGYTF.

The V and J genes are TRBV7-9 and TRBJ1-1, with D unresolved. The CDR3 length is 11 residues. CDR1 and CDR2 from the germline V gene are SEHNR and FQNEAQ (reference sequence). V was trimmed by 6 bases and J by 11 bases, leaving 13 bases between them. In DNA, the CDR3 is TGTGCCAGCAGTTATAGTACTTGGGCTTTCTTT. Protein product: CASSYSTWAFF.

The sample holds many counts of this clonotype. The genes are TRBV6-1 and TRBJ2-3; maybe TRBD1 (6 bases). The CDR3 contains 17 residues. The germline gives CDR1 MNHNS, CDR2 SASEGT. V was clipped by 5 bases and J by 2 bases, with 20 bases between them. The CDR3 DNA reads as TGTGCCAGCAGTCCAGGGGTGCCACGTTCTACCACAGATACGCAGTATTTT. Its translation: CASSPGVPRSTTDTQYF.

This clonotype has more than one count but fewer than ten. V usage is TRBV27 and J usage is TRBJ2-3; D is ambiguous. V lost 7 bases and J lost 1, with 9 bases in between. In germline, CDR1 is MNHEY, CDR2 SMNVEV (reference sequence). The CDR3 is 13 amino acids. The CDR3 bases are TGTGCCAGCACCCATTTAGGCACAGATACGCAGTATTTT. Its translation: CASTHLGTDTQYF.

This chain joins TRBV20-1 and TRBJ1-2; no clear D. The V gene's germline CDR1 is DFQATT and CDR2 SNEGSKA (reference sequence). The V gene lost 5 bases and the J gene lost 11 bases, with 15 bases spanning the gap. The CDR3 has 11 amino acids. CDR3 protein: CSAVHALGYTF. The CDR3 DNA sequence: TGCAGTGCTGTGCACGCCCTGGGTTACACCTTC.

On this clonotype: A clone one base away is much larger, so this may be a read error. The V call is TRBV7-8, the J call TRBJ1-5, with D maybe TRBD1 (5 bases). Germline CDR1 is SGHVS and CDR2 is FQNEAQ. This CDR3 is built from 15 residues. CDR3 protein: CVSSPNIGAYQPQHF. CDR3 DNA sequence: TGTGTCAGCAGCCCGAATATAGGGGCTTATCAGCCCCAGCATTTT. Supplemented by reference TRBV7-8 and TRBJ1-5, the full variable domain reads GAGVSQSPRYKVAKRGQDVALRCDPISGHVSLFWYQQALGQGPEFLTYFQNEAQLDKSGLPSDRFFAERPEGSVSTLKIQRTQQEDSAVYLCVSSPNIGAYQPQHFGDGTRLSIL.

This clonotype appeared a few times. A much larger clone sits a single nucleotide away, making a read error possible. The rearrangement uses TRBV12-3 or TRBV12-4 and TRBJ1-1, with D perhaps TRBD1 (6 bases). There are 13 residues in the CDR3. The ends were cut back, 7 bases at V and 1 base at J, with 10 bases in the middle. The CDR3 region has the DNA TGTGCCAGCAAAGGGGGGGAGAACACTGAAGCTTTCTTT. Protein: CASKGGENTEAFF.

The CDR3 nucleotides are TGTGCCAGCAGTAATAGCGGGGGGCCCACCGGGGAGCTGTTTTTT. This sequence encodes CASSNSGGPTGELFF. The chain couples TRBV6-5 to TRBJ2-2; the match to TRBD2 covers 10 bases. The ends lost 5 bases at V and 4 bases at J; junction bases unmatched: 4. Per the germline V gene, CDR1 is MNHEY and CDR2 is SVGAGI. There are 15 residues in the CDR3.

This clonotype was detected a few times. The rearrangement links TRBV6-5 to TRBJ2-2; TRBD1 aligns across 8 bases. CDR3 length equals 16 residues. Germline V CDR1 and CDR2: MNHEY, SVGAGI. Trimming at V came to 2 bases and at J to 5 bases, leaving 7 bases not matched to a gene. For the CDR3, the DNA is TGTGCCAGCAGTTACGGGGCAGGGGGCCGGACCGGGGAGCTGTTTTTT. Translating it yields CASSYGAGGRTGELFF.

This clonotype was counted between two and nine times. The chain is built from TRBV12-3 or TRBV12-4 and TRBJ2-3, with D tentatively TRBD2 (7 bases). V dropped 3 bases and J dropped 4 bases, with 8 bases sitting between them. The CDR3 consists of 13 residues. The CDR3 nucleotides are TGTGCCAGCAGTTTCGGGGGGCCAGATACGCAGTATTTT. It specifies CASSFGGPDTQYF.

This clonotype was picked up a small number of times. The CDR3 here is CASSRDRDGEQYF. In DNA form, the CDR3 reads TGTGCCAGCAGCCGGGACAGGGATGGCGAGCAGTACTTC. The rearrangement joins TRBV7-9 to TRBJ2-7; 9 nucleotides line up with TRBD1. Germline CDR1 reads SEHNR; CDR2 reads FQNEAQ (reference sequence). V lost 5 bases to trimming and J lost 6 bases; unmatched junction nucleotides: 5. The CDR3 contains 13 residues. The full variable domain, completed using reference TRBV7-9 and TRBJ2-7, is DTGVSQNPRHKITKRGQNVTFRCDPISEHNRLYWYRQTLGQGPEFLTYFQNEAQLEKSRLLSDRFSAERPKGSFSTLEIQRTEQGDSAMYLCASSRDRDGEQYFGPGTRLTVT.

This chain uses TRBV6-2 or TRBV6-3 with TRBJ1-2, with TRBD1 as a possible D gene (5 bases). The CDR3 is made up of 11 amino acids. Trimming left V 10 bases short and J 3 bases short, with 9 bases between. The germline V gene encodes CDR1 MNHEY and CDR2 SVGEGT. CDR3 sequence: CATRVDYGYTF. The DNA for the CDR3 is TGTGCCACCAGGGTGGACTATGGCTACACCTTC.

This clonotype has only a few counts. V gene TRBV12-3 or TRBV12-4 combines with J gene TRBJ2-5, with a weak D call TRBD2 (7 bases). V lost 3 bases and J lost 5, with 13 bases in between. CDR3 length: 14 residues. The CDR3 DNA reads as TGTGCCAGCAGTTTTGTAGGGGGGGAGGAGACCCAGTACTTC. Translating it yields CASSFVGGEETQYF.

The chain has TRBV27 and TRBJ2-3; D remains ambiguous. CDR1 MNHEY and CDR2 SMNVEV come from the germline V gene (reference sequence). The CDR3 is 14 amino acids. V was shortened by 0 bases and J by 4 bases, with 8 bases between the two germline ends. CDR3 residues: CASSLSLRSDTQYF. For the CDR3, the DNA is TGTGCCAGCAGTTTATCCCTCCGTTCAGATACGCAGTATTTT.

The chain carries TRBV20-1 and TRBJ2-5; 7 nucleotides align to TRBD2. The CDR3 contains 15 residues. Germline CDR1 and CDR2: DFQATT and SNEGSKA (reference sequence). V gave up 5 bases and J gave up 5 bases; unmatched junction bases: 14. The CDR3 DNA follows: TGCAGTGCTCCTAGCCGCGGGGGAGTGCTGGAGACCCAGTACTTC. Translation: CSAPSRGGVLETQYF.

This clonotype has just a few counts. The gene calls are TRBV11-1 and TRBJ2-2, with 8 bases matching TRBD1. Per the germline V gene, CDR1 is SGHAT and CDR2 is FQDESV (reference sequence). CDR3 length equals 18 residues. J gave up 2 bases and V 4 bases, and 12 bases lay outside the gene matches. CDR3 sequence (DNA): TGTGCCAGCAGCTACTTATCAGGGGACAGGATTAACACCGGGGAGCTGTTTTTT. It encodes CASSYLSGDRINTGELFF.

J is TRBJ2-1 and V is TRBV12-3 or TRBV12-4, with D tentatively TRBD1 (5 bases). This CDR3 spans 12 amino acids. The V end was cut by 8 bases, the J end by 7 bases, with 12 bases between. As DNA, the CDR3 is TGTGCCAGCTGTATGTCAGGGAATGAGCAGTTCTTC. It is translated as CASCMSGNEQFF.

This clonotype appeared a few times. V usage is TRBV6-5 and J usage is TRBJ2-1; 13 bases are shared with TRBD2. The CDR3 contains 18 residues. Germline CDR1 and CDR2: MNHEY and SVGAGI. With 0 bases clipped from V and 7 bases from J, the junction kept 9 bases outside the gene matches. The CDR3 region has the DNA TGTGCCAGCAGTTACTCACCACCACTAGCGGGGGGGCCTAATGAGCAGTTCTTC. The encoded protein is CASSYSPPLAGGPNEQFF.

The table lists this clonotype with many counts. The CDR3 bases are TGTGCCAGCAGAGACAGATACTACGAGCAGTACTTC. Translation gives CASRDRYYEQYF. The rearrangement joins TRBV7-9 to TRBJ2-7, with D perhaps TRBD1 (5 bases). The CDR3 has 12 amino acids. The germline gives CDR1 SEHNR, CDR2 FQNEAQ (reference sequence). Trimming stripped 6 bases from V and 3 bases from J, with 9 bases between.

The V and J genes are TRBV4-1 and TRBJ2-7; 10 bases are a match to TRBD2. Germline CDR1 and CDR2: MGHRA and YSYEKL. The length of the CDR3 is 15 residues. The junction had 12 bases not matched to a gene; V was cut back by 4 bases and J by 9 bases. The CDR3 coding sequence is TGCGCCAGCAGCCCCTCCGGCCTAGCGGGAGATAGGCAGTACGTC. Protein sequence: CASSPSGLAGDRQYV.

The chain links TRBV10-2 to TRBJ2-7; D perhaps matches TRBD1 (6 bases). The CDR3 runs 13 residues. The V and J ends lost 6 bases and 2 bases respectively, with 11 bases between them. The germline CDR1 and CDR2 sequences are WSHSY and SAAADI. In nucleotides, the CDR3 is TGCGCCAGCAGGGCAAAGGGGGCCTACGAGCAGTACTTC. Translation gives CASRAKGAYEQYF.

In this sample, this clonotype turned up a few times. This sequence joins TRBV7-9 and TRBJ2-5, with D possibly matching TRBD2 (6 bases). This CDR3 region has 15 residues. V lost 4 bases and J 0 bases, leaving 12 bases between the germline ends. Looked up from germline, CDR1 is SEHNR and CDR2 is FQNEAQ (reference sequence). The CDR3 bases are TGTGCCAGCAGCTCGAAACTAGCTAACCAAGAGACCCAGTACTTC. It codes for CASSSKLANQETQYF.